A single sample gave rise to the 14 T cell receptor beta chains below, sequenced in a study of neurological immune-mediated disorders. Specified time point: longitudinal time-point 3. One entry per CDR3 protein, called by TCRdb with MiXCR from the 5' RACE reads. The table has about 99,000 distinct CDR3 sequences, 10% to 12% seen once. Sequences were obtained from PBMCs. Receptors originate from a female donor with HTLV-1-associated myelopathy (HAM/TSP).

This clonotype is a singleton in its sample. This chain connects TRBV11-2 to TRBJ2-7, with no clear D. Germline CDR1 reads SGHAT; CDR2 reads FQNNGV. The CDR3 extends over 18 amino acids. Deletions cut 3 bases from V and 2 bases from J, with 23 bases between. CDR3 loop: CASSFRLAGNNSTYEQYF. The CDR3 nucleotides are TGTGCCAGCAGCTTTCGTTTAGCAGGAAACAATTCTACCTACGAGCAGTACTTC.

Only a few counts were recorded for this clonotype. The chain combines TRBV7-2 with TRBJ2-3; TRBD1 matches 7 bases. The CDR3 runs to 15 residues. Looked up from germline, CDR1 is SGHTA and CDR2 is FQGNSA. The trim removed 2 bases at V and 4 bases at J, leaving 6 bases unmatched. The CDR3 nucleotides read TGTGCCAGCAGCTTAAGAGGGGGCCGATCAGATACGCAGTATTTT. The encoded protein is CASSLRGGRSDTQYF. The full variable domain, its missing parts supplied by reference TRBV7-2 and TRBJ2-3, is GAGVSQSPSNKVTEKGKDVELRCDPISGHTALYWYRQSLGQGLEFLIYFQGNSAPDKSGLPSDRFSAERTGGSVSTLTIQRTQQEDSAVYLCASSLRGGRSDTQYFGPGTRLTVL.

This clonotype occurred many times. This chain links TRBV10-3 with TRBJ2-7; a weak D match, TRBD1 (5 bases). The germline gives CDR1 ENHRY, CDR2 SYGVKD. CDR3 length: 13 amino acids. Trimming removed 9 bases from V and 4 bases from J, with 16 bases in between. This CDR3 is CAMGVTQGYEQYF. The CDR3 nucleotides are TGTGCCATGGGTGTAACGCAGGGATACGAGCAGTACTTC.

This clonotype appeared many times. The V and J genes are TRBV5-5 and TRBJ2-7; D call uncertain. The CDR3 covers 13 residues. Trimming took off 7 bases at V and 0 bases at J, with 11 bases between the two ends. Germline V gene data show CDR1 as SGHKS and CDR2 as YYEKEE (reference sequence). In DNA form, the CDR3 reads TGTGCCAGCTCCGGCGTGAGCTCCTACGAGCAGTACTTC. Encoded protein: CASSGVSSYEQYF.

This clonotype appeared many times. The genes are TRBV6-1 and TRBJ2-2, with 7 positions matching TRBD1. The CDR3 has 15 amino acids. The germline V gene has CDR1 MNHNS and CDR2 SASEGT. V lost 10 bases to trimming and J lost 3 bases; unmatched junction nucleotides: 11. The CDR3 DNA reads TGTGCCACCAGGGGGTTCAGAGGGGACACCGGGGAGCTGTTTTTT. Its translation: CATRGFRGDTGELFF.

This clonotype was counted ten times or more. CDR3 in DNA: TGTGCCACCAGCAGAGGAAGGACAGGGGCCATTTTTGCCTACGAGCAGTACTTC. Protein: CATSRGRTGAIFAYEQYF. This chain links TRBV15 with TRBJ2-7; 9 bases map to TRBD1. The CDR3 loop spans 18 amino acids. From germline, CDR1 is LNHNV and CDR2 YYDKDF (reference sequence). The V gene end was trimmed by 1 base and the J gene end by 2 bases; junction bases not matched to a gene: 12.

Written as DNA, the CDR3 is TGCGCCAGCAGCTTGGCCGGCACAGACCATGGCTACACCTTC. Translating it yields CASSLAGTDHGYTF. The chain is built from TRBV5-1 and TRBJ1-2, with D unresolved. The CDR3 extends over 14 amino acids. Trimming stripped 0 bases from V and 6 bases from J, with 12 bases between. Germline values: CDR1 SGHRS, CDR2 YFSETQ.

This clonotype was seen ten or more times. The chain carries TRBV24-1 and TRBJ1-2; D is undetermined. The CDR3 has 13 residues. CDR1 and CDR2 (germline): KGHDR, SFDVKD. V was pared by 10 bases and J by 6 bases, with 17 bases between. The CDR3 reads CATSERGRDGYTF. DNA of the CDR3: TGTGCCACGAGCGAACGCGGGCGCGATGGCTACACCTTC.

Ten or more counts support this clonotype. V gene TRBV7-9 combines with J gene TRBJ1-6; 8 bases match TRBD1. V gave up 2 bases and J gave up 10 bases; unmatched junction bases: 7. The CDR3 extends over 15 amino acids. The germline V gene encodes CDR1 SEHNR and CDR2 FQNEAQ (reference sequence). The CDR3 nucleotides read TGTGCCAGCAGCTTAATAGCAGGGGGCGCCTCACCCCTCCACTTT. Translation: CASSLIAGGASPLHF.

There are many counts of this clonotype. J is TRBJ2-7 and V is TRBV10-1, with 11 bases fitting TRBD1. After removal of 5 bases from V and 2 bases from J, the junction contained 8 bases not matched to a gene. Per the germline V gene, CDR1 is WNHNN and CDR2 is SYGVQD (reference sequence). The CDR3 length is 16 residues. CDR3 coding DNA: TGCGCCAGCAGTCCGATTAGGACAGGGGGCCCCTACGAGCAGTACTTC. Amino acids: CASSPIRTGGPYEQYF.

V and J are TRBV27 and TRBJ2-1; 12 bases match TRBD2. This CDR3 comprises 15 residues. Per the germline V gene, CDR1 is MNHEY and CDR2 is SMNVEV (reference sequence). V lost 6 bases to trimming and J lost 10 bases; unmatched junction nucleotides: 10. CDR3: CASSQTSGGSDEQFF. The CDR3 DNA reads as TGTGCCAGCAGCCAAACTAGCGGGGGGTCCGACGAGCAGTTCTTC.

This clonotype was seen ten or more times. The rearrangement uses TRBV29-1 and TRBJ2-7, with 8 positions matching TRBD1. The CDR3 length is 12 residues. V lost 5 bases and J lost 3; bases outside the gene matches: 3. Per the germline V gene, CDR1 is SQVTM and CDR2 is ANQGSEA. CDR3 sequence: CSVRGTGYEQYF. As DNA, the CDR3 is TGCAGCGTTAGGGGGACAGGCTACGAGCAGTACTTC.

Many counts were recorded for this clonotype. V usage is TRBV5-1 and J usage is TRBJ2-6, with D unclear. The CDR3 spans 15 residues. Germline V CDR1 and CDR2: SGHRS, YFSETQ. Between the trimmed V and J ends, which lost 2 bases and 1 base, there was a span of 7 bases. The CDR3 nucleotides are TGCGCCAGCAGCTTACCCCAATCTGGGGCCAACGTCCTGACTTTC. Encoded protein: CASSLPQSGANVLTF. Variable domain in full (rest from reference TRBV5-1 and TRBJ2-6): KAGVTQTPRYLIKTRGQQVTLSCSPISGHRSVSWYQQTPGQGLQFLFEYFSETQRNKGNFPGRFSGRQFSNSRSEMNVSTLELGDSALYLCASSLPQSGANVLTFGAGSRLTVL.

Many counts were recorded for this clonotype. V usage is TRBV5-1 and J usage is TRBJ2-5; D is uncertain. Looked up from germline, CDR1 is SGHRS and CDR2 is YFSETQ. The CDR3 contains 13 residues. Trimming removed 2 bases from V and 4 bases from J, with 9 bases in between. The CDR3 nucleotides are TGCGCCAGCAGCTTTCTAGTTGCAGAGACCCAGTACTTC. Amino acids: CASSFLVAETQYF.